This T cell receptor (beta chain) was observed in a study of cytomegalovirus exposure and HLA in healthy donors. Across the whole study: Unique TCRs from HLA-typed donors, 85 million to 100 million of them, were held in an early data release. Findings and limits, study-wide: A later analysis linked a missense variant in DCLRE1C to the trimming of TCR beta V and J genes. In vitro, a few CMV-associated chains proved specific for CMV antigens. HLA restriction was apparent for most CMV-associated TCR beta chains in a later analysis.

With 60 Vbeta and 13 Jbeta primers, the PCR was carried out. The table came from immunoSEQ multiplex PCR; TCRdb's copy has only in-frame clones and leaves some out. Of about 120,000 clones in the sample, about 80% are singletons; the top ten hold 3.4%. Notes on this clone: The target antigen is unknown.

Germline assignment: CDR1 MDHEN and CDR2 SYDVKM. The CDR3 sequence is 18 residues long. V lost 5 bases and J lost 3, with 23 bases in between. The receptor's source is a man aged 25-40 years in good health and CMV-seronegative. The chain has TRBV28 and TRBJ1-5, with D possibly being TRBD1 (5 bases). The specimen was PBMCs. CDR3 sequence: CASSVTAGDLGSNQPQHF. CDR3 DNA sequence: TGTGCCAGCAGTGTTACGGCGGGGGACCTAGGCTCCAATCAGCCCCAGCATTTT. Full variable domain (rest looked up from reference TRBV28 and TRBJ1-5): DVKVTQSSRYLVKRTGEKVFLECVQDMDHENMFWYRQDPGLGLRLIYFSYDVKMKEKGDIPEGYSVSREKKERFSLILESASTNQTSMYLCASSVTAGDLGSNQPQHFGDGTRLSIL.